This T cell receptor (beta chain) was captured in a study of blood T cell repertoires in COVID-19. Study-level information: There were acute and convalescent COVID-19 samples, and they came from the United States, Italy and Spain.

Original methodology: Reference gene primer amplification in the assay estimated nucleated cell counts. Clones were read by immunoSEQ multiplex PCR, and TCRdb kept only the in-frame ones, dropping some. Clone size and V and J calls were adopted from that table, with D and trimming inferred from the DNA. The sample yields 65,000 to 90,000 clones, about 88% seen once. Germline assignment: CDR1 SNHLY and CDR2 FYNNEI. This CDR3 is 16 amino acids long. Trimming at V came to 7 bases and at J to 3 bases, leaving 9 bases not matched to a gene. The TCR was taken from a human donor in a cohort sampled during active COVID-19. This chain links TRBV2 with TRBJ2-7; 13 bases are a match to TRBD2. Sequenced sample: peripheral blood. The CDR3, as DNA: TGTGCCAGCACCAAGGGACTAGCGGGATCTGGCTACGAGCAGTACTTC. It yields the protein CASTKGLAGSGYEQYF.